A selection of T cell receptor beta chains follows, all from one sample in a study of cytomegalovirus exposure and HLA in healthy donors. Sequenced by immunoSEQ multiplex PCR; TCRdb stores in-frame clones only, minus some. The sample contains over 100,000 clones, 74% of which appear only once. Sequences were obtained from PBMCs. These receptors all stem from a human donor in good health. The CDR3 runs from the conserved cysteine through the conserved F or W. Fields, in order: V gene, clone size, J gene, D gene, CDR3 DNA, CDR3 protein. D genes are given only for firm matches. Clone size appears in some rows only: once, few, many, or a class for an expanded clone.

v_call: TRBV19
clone_size: -
j_call: TRBJ1-1
d_call: -
cdr3_nt: TGTGCCAGTAGTATTGAGAAACCCTATGAAGCTTTCTTT
cdr3_aa: CASSIEKPYEAFF

v_call: TRBV6-6
clone_size: few
j_call: TRBJ1-1
d_call: -
cdr3_nt: TGTGCCAGCAGTTACTCTCCGGGACATAATGAAGCTTTCTTT
cdr3_aa: CASSYSPGHNEAFF

v_call: TRBV4-2
clone_size: few
j_call: TRBJ2-7
d_call: TRBD2
cdr3_nt: TGTGCCAGCAGCCAAGCCGGCGGGGGTAACTACGAGCAGTACTTC
cdr3_aa: CASSQAGGGNYEQYF

v_call: TRBV7-2
clone_size: -
j_call: TRBJ2-7
d_call: TRBD1
cdr3_nt: TGTGCCAGCAGCCTAACTCAGGGGGCGGGCGAGCAGTACTTC
cdr3_aa: CASSLTQGAGEQYF

v_call: TRBV19
clone_size: once
j_call: TRBJ2-2
d_call: TRBD2
cdr3_nt: TGTGCCAGTAACCCCAGGACAAGCGGGAGAGGCACCGGGGAGCTGTTTTTT
cdr3_aa: CASNPRTSGRGTGELFF

v_call: TRBV6-1
clone_size: -
j_call: TRBJ1-5
d_call: -
cdr3_nt: TGTGCCAGCCGTCTGGACAGAAGTAGCAATCAGCCCCAGCATTTT
cdr3_aa: CASRLDRSSNQPQHF

v_call: TRBV6-5
clone_size: few
j_call: TRBJ1-5
d_call: -
cdr3_nt: TGTGCCAGTACCGACCGGGTCGGGCAGCCCCAGCATTTT
cdr3_aa: CASTDRVGQPQHF

v_call: TRBV6-5
clone_size: -
j_call: TRBJ2-7
d_call: -
cdr3_nt: TGTGCCAGCAGCCCGCGAGGCACTACCTACGAGCAGTACTTC
cdr3_aa: CASSPRGTTYEQYF

v_call: TRBV27
clone_size: -
j_call: TRBJ1-5
d_call: TRBD1
cdr3_nt: TGTGCCAGCAGTCTCGGGACAGGGGTCGGCAATCAGCCCCAGCATTTT
cdr3_aa: CASSLGTGVGNQPQHF

v_call: TRBV5-1
clone_size: -
j_call: TRBJ1-6
d_call: -
cdr3_nt: TGCGCCAGCAGCTCGACAGCTGATAATTCACCCCTCCACTTT
cdr3_aa: CASSSTADNSPLHF

v_call: TRBV6-1
clone_size: -
j_call: TRBJ2-1
d_call: -
cdr3_nt: TGTGCCAGCAGTGAACAGGGCTATGAGCAGTTCTTC
cdr3_aa: CASSEQGYEQFF

v_call: TRBV4-3
clone_size: -
j_call: TRBJ2-2
d_call: -
cdr3_nt: TGCGCCAGCAGCCAAGGGAGGTGGGGGGGGCGGAACACCGGGGAGCTGTTTTTT
cdr3_aa: CASSQGRWGGRNTGELFF

v_call: TRBV19
clone_size: -
j_call: TRBJ1-4
d_call: -
cdr3_nt: TGTGCCAGTAGGAGGGCGGGAGGGGATGAAAAACTGTTTTTT
cdr3_aa: CASRRAGGDEKLFF

v_call: TRBV5-1
clone_size: few
j_call: TRBJ2-7
d_call: TRBD1
cdr3_nt: TGCGCCAGCAGCTTGGGGGACAGCAGGTACTACGAGCAGTACTTC
cdr3_aa: CASSLGDSRYYEQYF

v_call: TRBV6-6
clone_size: once
j_call: TRBJ1-6
d_call: -
cdr3_nt: TGTGCCAGCACCCTTACGAGTAGTTCACCCCTCCACTTT
cdr3_aa: CASTLTSSSPLHF

v_call: TRBV7-2
clone_size: -
j_call: TRBJ2-5
d_call: -
cdr3_nt: TGTGCCACCGATAGGGAGGGAGGGGGAGGGCCCCAGTACTTC
cdr3_aa: CATDREGGGGPQYF

v_call: TRBV15
clone_size: -
j_call: TRBJ1-5
d_call: TRBD1
cdr3_nt: TGTGCCACCAGCAGAGATCGAACAGGGGGTCAGCCCCAGCATTTT
cdr3_aa: CATSRDRTGGQPQHF

v_call: TRBV19
clone_size: -
j_call: TRBJ2-3
d_call: -
cdr3_nt: TGTGCCAGTAGTATAGATCCGGGAGTTAGCACAGATACGCAGTATTTT
cdr3_aa: CASSIDPGVSTDTQYF

v_call: TRBV11-2
clone_size: -
j_call: TRBJ2-2
d_call: TRBD2
cdr3_nt: TGTGCCAGCAGCTTAGCTTTGGGAGGGGTCGTAAACACCGGGGAGCTGTTTTTT
cdr3_aa: CASSLALGGVVNTGELFF

v_call: TRBV18
clone_size: -
j_call: TRBJ1-1
d_call: TRBD1
cdr3_nt: TGTGCCAGCTCACCCGCGGGGACAGTTAACACTGAAGCTTTCTTT
cdr3_aa: CASSPAGTVNTEAFF

v_call: TRBV23-1
clone_size: -
j_call: TRBJ2-2
d_call: TRBD1
cdr3_nt: TGCGCCACCATTCGGACAGGGAACGGGGAGCTGTTTTTT
cdr3_aa: CATIRTGNGELFF

v_call: TRBV7-2
clone_size: -
j_call: TRBJ2-5
d_call: TRBD1
cdr3_nt: TGTGCCAGCAGCTTAAGTGGGACAGCCCAAGAGACCCAGTACTTC
cdr3_aa: CASSLSGTAQETQYF

v_call: TRBV6-5
clone_size: -
j_call: TRBJ1-1
d_call: TRBD1
cdr3_nt: TGTGCCAGCAGTTCATACAGGGGGGTAAGCGCTTTCTTT
cdr3_aa: CASSSYRGVSAFF

v_call: TRBV30
clone_size: -
j_call: TRBJ2-3
d_call: TRBD2
cdr3_nt: TGTGCCTGGAGGGGAGCGGGAGTAAGGGATACGCAGTATTTT
cdr3_aa: CAWRGAGVRDTQYF

v_call: TRBV7-9
clone_size: -
j_call: TRBJ2-7
d_call: -
cdr3_nt: TGTGCCAGCAGCTTAAGAGGGTACGAGCAGTACTTC
cdr3_aa: CASSLRGYEQYF

v_call: TRBV28
clone_size: -
j_call: TRBJ1-5
d_call: TRBD1
cdr3_nt: TGTGCCAGCAGTTCCCGGGCAGGGGGCAAGCCCCAGCATTTT
cdr3_aa: CASSSRAGGKPQHF

v_call: TRBV15
clone_size: -
j_call: TRBJ1-4
d_call: -
cdr3_nt: TGTGCCACCAGCAGTTCCAGGGAAACTAATGAAAAACTGTTTTTT
cdr3_aa: CATSSSRETNEKLFF

v_call: TRBV6-5
clone_size: -
j_call: TRBJ2-2
d_call: -
cdr3_nt: TGTGCCAGCAGTTATCAGGGAAGAAACACCGGGGAGCTGTTTTTT
cdr3_aa: CASSYQGRNTGELFF

v_call: TRBV5-1
clone_size: -
j_call: TRBJ1-5
d_call: -
cdr3_nt: TGCGCCAGCAGCTGGGGGGAAGGGCGTGAGCCCCAGCATTTT
cdr3_aa: CASSWGEGREPQHF

v_call: TRBV5-4
clone_size: -
j_call: TRBJ1-2
d_call: -
cdr3_nt: TGTGCCAGCAGCCCGGTTTGGGAGGGTGGCTACACCTTC
cdr3_aa: CASSPVWEGGYTF

v_call: TRBV6-5
clone_size: -
j_call: TRBJ2-7
d_call: TRBD1
cdr3_nt: TGTGCCAGCAGGACAGGGGGGAGCTACGAGCAGTACTTC
cdr3_aa: CASRTGGSYEQYF

v_call: TRBV6-1
clone_size: -
j_call: TRBJ1-6
d_call: -
cdr3_nt: TGTGCCAGCAGGGCGGCCGAGGGAAGTTTTTCACCCCTCCACTTT
cdr3_aa: CASRAAEGSFSPLHF

v_call: TRBV27
clone_size: -
j_call: TRBJ1-2
d_call: -
cdr3_nt: TGTGCCAGCAGTTTAATTTTTTCGGTCACAGCCAACTCCTATGGCTACACCTTC
cdr3_aa: CASSLIFSVTANSYGYTF

v_call: TRBV28
clone_size: -
j_call: TRBJ2-1
d_call: TRBD1
cdr3_nt: TGTGCCAGCAGTTGGCTAGGACAGGGGGCTTCTTGGCGGGGGAACTCCTACAATGAGCAGTTCTTC
cdr3_aa: CASSWLGQGASWRGNSYNEQFF

v_call: TRBV2
clone_size: -
j_call: TRBJ2-3
d_call: -
cdr3_nt: TGTGCCAGCAGTCGCCGAGGCCGGGACACACGAAGGGTGAGCACAGATACGCAGTATTTT
cdr3_aa: CASSRRGRDTRRVSTDTQYF

v_call: TRBV4-2
clone_size: -
j_call: TRBJ2-2
d_call: -
cdr3_nt: TGTGCCAGCAGCCAATCGTGGGGGCCCGGGGAGCTGTTTTTT
cdr3_aa: CASSQSWGPGELFF

v_call: TRBV19
clone_size: -
j_call: TRBJ2-7
d_call: TRBD1
cdr3_nt: TGTGCCAGTAGTATCGGGGACAGGTCCTACGAGCAGTACTTC
cdr3_aa: CASSIGDRSYEQYF

v_call: TRBV7-2
clone_size: -
j_call: TRBJ1-1
d_call: -
cdr3_nt: TGTGCCAGCAGCCTATGGACAGCGACTCGGGGCACTGAAGCTTTCTTT
cdr3_aa: CASSLWTATRGTEAFF

v_call: TRBV5-5
clone_size: -
j_call: TRBJ1-2
d_call: -
cdr3_nt: TGTGCCAGCAGCTTGGGACGGGGATTGGACTATGGCTACACCTTC
cdr3_aa: CASSLGRGLDYGYTF

v_call: TRBV18
clone_size: -
j_call: TRBJ2-3
d_call: -
cdr3_nt: TGTGCCAGCTCGATCACCACAGGGCCAGTTACGCAGTATTTT
cdr3_aa: CASSITTGPVTQYF

v_call: TRBV7-6
clone_size: once
j_call: TRBJ1-5
d_call: TRBD1
cdr3_nt: TGTGCCAGCAGCTTAGGGACAGGAAATCAGCCCCAGCATTTT
cdr3_aa: CASSLGTGNQPQHF

v_call: TRBV5-4
clone_size: -
j_call: TRBJ2-5
d_call: -
cdr3_nt: TGTGCCAGCAGCTCGTCAGGGGGGGAGACCCAGTACTTC
cdr3_aa: CASSSSGGETQYF

v_call: TRBV28
clone_size: -
j_call: TRBJ1-4
d_call: -
cdr3_nt: TGTGCCAGCAGCGGGGGGAACGAAAAACTGTTTTTT
cdr3_aa: CASSGGNEKLFF

v_call: TRBV15
clone_size: -
j_call: TRBJ2-5
d_call: -
cdr3_nt: TGTGCCACCAGCAGAGAGGGGCAGTTCCAAGAGACCCAGTACTTC
cdr3_aa: CATSREGQFQETQYF

v_call: TRBV5-1
clone_size: -
j_call: TRBJ2-3
d_call: TRBD2
cdr3_nt: TGCGCCAGCAGCCCCCAAAGCGGGAGGTCGAGAGATACGCAGTATTTT
cdr3_aa: CASSPQSGRSRDTQYF

v_call: TRBV25-1
clone_size: -
j_call: TRBJ2-1
d_call: -
cdr3_nt: TGTGCCACCCAGAGACCCGGAGCCTACAATGAGCAGTTCTTC
cdr3_aa: CATQRPGAYNEQFF

v_call: TRBV30
clone_size: -
j_call: TRBJ1-6
d_call: -
cdr3_nt: TGTGCCTGGAGGATTGACAGGTTTAATTCACCCCTCCACTTT
cdr3_aa: CAWRIDRFNSPLHF

v_call: TRBV6-5
clone_size: -
j_call: TRBJ1-6
d_call: TRBD1
cdr3_nt: TGTGCCAGCAGTTACTCCGGGGGACAGGGGGCTTCACCCCTCCACTTT
cdr3_aa: CASSYSGGQGASPLHF

v_call: TRBV9
clone_size: -
j_call: TRBJ2-1
d_call: -
cdr3_nt: TGTGCCAGCAGCGTCCAGGGAAATGAGCAGTTCTTC
cdr3_aa: CASSVQGNEQFF

v_call: TRBV7-9
clone_size: -
j_call: TRBJ2-3
d_call: TRBD2
cdr3_nt: TGTGCCAGCAGTACTAGCGGAGGGGGAGATACGCAGTATTTT
cdr3_aa: CASSTSGGGDTQYF